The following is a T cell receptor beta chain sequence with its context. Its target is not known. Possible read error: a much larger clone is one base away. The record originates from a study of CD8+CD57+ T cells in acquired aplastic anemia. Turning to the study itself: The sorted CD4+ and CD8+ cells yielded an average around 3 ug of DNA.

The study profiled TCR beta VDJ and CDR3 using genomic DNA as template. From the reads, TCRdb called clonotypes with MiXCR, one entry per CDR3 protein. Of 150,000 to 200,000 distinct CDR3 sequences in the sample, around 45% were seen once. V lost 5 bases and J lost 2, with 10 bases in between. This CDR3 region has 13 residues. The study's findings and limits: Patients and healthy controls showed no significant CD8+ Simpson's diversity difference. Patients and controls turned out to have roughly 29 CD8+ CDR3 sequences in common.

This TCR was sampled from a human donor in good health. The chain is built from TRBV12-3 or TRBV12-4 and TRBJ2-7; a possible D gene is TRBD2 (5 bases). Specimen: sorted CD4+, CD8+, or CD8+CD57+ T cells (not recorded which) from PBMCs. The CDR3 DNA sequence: TGTGCCAGCAGTGCGGGCAGAGCCTACGAGCAGTACTTC. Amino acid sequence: CASSAGRAYEQYF.